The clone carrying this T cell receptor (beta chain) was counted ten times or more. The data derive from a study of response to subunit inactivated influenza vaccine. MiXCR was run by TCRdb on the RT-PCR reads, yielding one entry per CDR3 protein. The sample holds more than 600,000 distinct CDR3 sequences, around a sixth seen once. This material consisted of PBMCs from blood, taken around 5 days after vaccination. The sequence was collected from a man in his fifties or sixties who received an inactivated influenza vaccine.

The CDR3 loop is CASRRRGVVFNEQFF. DNA of the CDR3: TGTGCCAGCAGACGACGGGGGGTAGTCTTTAATGAGCAGTTCTTC. This chain uses TRBV12-3 or TRBV12-4 with TRBJ2-1; TRBD2 matches at 7 bases. J lost 7 bases, V lost 6 bases, and 12 bases had no gene match. The CDR3 extends over 15 amino acids.